The 11 T cell receptor beta chains reported below all come from one sample, sequenced in a study of CD8+CD57+ T cells in acquired aplastic anemia. Genomic DNA, serving as template, underwent TCR beta VDJ and CDR3 profiling. TCRdb re-called the reads through MiXCR, storing one row per CDR3 protein. This table has some 180,000 distinct CDR3 sequences, about 44% appearing once. By flow cytometry, patients selected for sequencing had shown an expansion of CD8+CD57+ cells. Sequencing was performed on sorted CD4+, CD8+, or CD8+CD57+ T cells (not recorded which) from PBMCs. All receptors derive from a human donor with aplastic anemia.

This rearrangement joins TRBV10-1 to TRBJ2-7, with a possible D match to TRBD2 (5 bases). Trimming stripped 5 bases from V and 6 bases from J, with 17 bases between. The CDR3 is 14 amino acids. Germline CDR1 WNHNN, CDR2 SYGVQD (reference sequence). The DNA of the CDR3 is TGCGCCAGCAGTCCCGGTTGGGGAAGCGGCGAGCAGTACTTC. It translates to CASSPGWGSGEQYF.

This clonotype was found a few times. This rearrangement joins TRBV10-3 to TRBJ2-7; D is perhaps TRBD1 (5 bases). Between the trimmed V and J ends, which lost 9 bases and 1 base, there was a span of 19 bases. The CDR3 is made up of 15 amino acids. Germline lookup yields CDR1 ENHRY and CDR2 SYGVKD. The DNA of the CDR3 is TGTGCCATAGCCCGGACACTACAAAATTCCTACGAGCAGTACTTC. It specifies CAIARTLQNSYEQYF.

Concerning this clonotype: A read error is possible here, since a much larger clone lies one base away. This rearrangement joins TRBV20-1 to TRBJ1-5; 7 nucleotides align to TRBD1. CDR1 is DFQATT, CDR2 SNEGSKA, per germline (reference sequence). This CDR3 is built from 17 residues. CDR3 in DNA: TGCGGTGCTGGCAGGAGGGGGCGCGTCGACGGCATTCAGCCCCAGCATTTT. This gives the protein CGAGRRGRVDGIQPQHF.

About this clonotype: This may stem from a read error, because a much larger clone lies one nucleotide away. The chain uses TRBV28 and TRBJ2-7, with D perhaps TRBD1 or TRBD2 (5 bases each). CDR1 is MDHEN and CDR2 is SYDVKM in the germline V gene. The CDR3 loop spans 15 amino acids. V was clipped by 5 bases and J by 6 bases, with 20 bases between them. As DNA, the CDR3 is TGTGCCAGCAGTCCCCACCGACAGAGAGGGAGCGAGCAGTACTTC. Residues: CASSPHRQRGSEQYF. Variable domain in full (rest from reference TRBV28 and TRBJ2-7): DVKVTQSSRYLVKRTGEKVFLECVQDMDHENMFWYRQDPGLGLRLIYFSYDVKMKEKGDIPEGYSVSREKKERFSLILESASTNQTSMYLCASSPHRQRGSEQYFGPGTRLTVT.

This clonotype was seen a single time. This sequence joins TRBV29-1 and TRBJ2-2, with TRBD1 matching over 9 bases. The length of the CDR3 is 16 residues. Trimming cost V 6 bases and J 1 base; bases outside gene matches: 9. CDR1 SQVTM and CDR2 ANQGSEA come from the germline V gene. The chain's CDR3 is CSVKTGTGKNTGELFF. The CDR3 DNA sequence: TGCAGCGTCAAAACCGGGACAGGGAAGAACACCGGGGAGCTGTTTTTT.

A remark on this clonotype: This sequence may be a read error, since a much larger clone differs from it by one base. The chain employs TRBV5-4 and TRBJ1-1, with D unclear. The CDR3 is 15 amino acids. The germline CDR1 and CDR2 sequences are SGHNT and YYREEE (reference sequence). DNA for the CDR3: TGTGCCAGCCAGGCGGGAGGCATCATGAACACTGAAGCTTCCTTT. This gives the protein CASQAGGIMNTEASF.

The gene calls are TRBV20-1 and TRBJ2-7, with TRBD2 identical over 12 bases. Germline lookup yields CDR1 DFQATT and CDR2 SNEGSKA (reference sequence). Trimming took 3 bases from V and 4 from J; bases not matched to a gene: 7. The CDR3 contains 15 residues. The CDR3 is CSASRALAGGYEQYF. Here the CDR3 DNA reads TGCAGTGCTAGCAGGGCCCTAGCGGGGGGGTACGAGCAGTACTTC.

This chain joins TRBV24-1 and TRBJ1-2, with 11 bases that match TRBD1. Germline loops: CDR1 KGHDR, CDR2 SFDVKD. There are 14 residues in the CDR3. V trimming: 3 bases; J trimming: 9 bases; junction bases outside the gene matches: 5. The DNA for the CDR3 is TGTGCCACCAGTGATAAAGGGACAGGGGGAAGCTACACCTTC. The encoded protein is CATSDKGTGGSYTF.

This clonotype has ten or more counts. This chain links TRBV24-1 with TRBJ2-3; D is perhaps TRBD2 (5 bases). CDR1 KGHDR and CDR2 SFDVKD come from the germline V gene. The V end lost 3 bases, the J end lost 7 bases, and 16 bases lay between the germline ends. CDR3 length equals 15 residues. Written as DNA, the CDR3 is TGTGCCACCAGTGATAGTAGCGTGGCCTCTTATACGCAGTATTTT. It specifies CATSDSSVASYTQYF.

This clonotype was detected ten times or more. The DNA of the CDR3 is TGTGCCAGCAGCTTACTAGCGGGCAAAGGCACAGATACGCAGTATTTT. Amino acid sequence: CASSLLAGKGTDTQYF. The V gene is TRBV11-2, the J gene TRBJ2-3; 8 nucleotides agree with TRBD2. The CDR3 consists of 16 residues. The trim removed 2 bases at V and 1 base at J, leaving 5 bases unmatched. CDR1 SGHAT and CDR2 FQNNGV come from the germline V gene. The variable domain in full, with the rest retrieved from reference TRBV11-2 and TRBJ2-3, is EAGVAQSPRYKIIEKRQSVAFWCNPISGHATLYWYQQILGQGPKLLIQFQNNGVVDDSQLPKDRFSAERLKGVDSTLKIQPAKLEDSAVYLCASSLLAGKGTDTQYFGPGTRLTVL.

This clonotype was observed at least ten times. The chain links TRBV5-1 to TRBJ2-2; 7 bases align to TRBD1. With V trimmed by 7 bases and J by 0 bases, 0 bases remained unmatched. The CDR3 loop spans 13 amino acids. Germline V lookup: CDR1 SGHRS, CDR2 YFSETQ. The DNA of the CDR3 is TGCGCCAGCGGGACAGCGAACACCGGGGAGCTGTTTTTT. It encodes CASGTANTGELFF.